These T cell receptor beta chains were read from a single sample in a study of cytomegalovirus exposure and HLA in healthy donors. The table came from immunoSEQ multiplex PCR; TCRdb's copy has only in-frame clones and leaves some out. The sample includes more than 250,000 clones, approximately 90% seen only once; the top ten take roughly 1.1%. Specimen: PBMCs. These receptors were obtained from a woman in her twenties or thirties in good health and CMV-seropositive. The conserved cysteine and the conserved F or W are not part of the CDR3 here.

v_gene,j_gene,CDR3aa
TRBV2,TRBJ1-2,ASSKEQGPYGYT
TRBV2,TRBJ2-5,ASSVSWATPLSRTQY
TRBV13,TRBJ2-2,ASSLPGRRKNTGELF
TRBV15,TRBJ2-2,ATSRGQGYTGELF
TRBV4-3,TRBJ2-7,ASSQEGGLAYEQY
TRBV5-4,TRBJ2-5,ASSPTGGSRMGTQY
TRBV27,TRBJ1-4,ASSLSSWGTNEKLF
TRBV11-1,TRBJ2-7,ASSLVQTGIAGEQY
TRBV4-3,TRBJ2-5,ASSRTGLAGQETQY
TRBV7-2,TRBJ2-2,ASSGPGLAGHTGELF
TRBV5-6,TRBJ1-2,ASSFPGDSTGYT
TRBV15,TRBJ1-1,ATSTHREGNTEAF
TRBV7-9,TRBJ1-6,ASSPSGSYNSPLH
TRBV27,TRBJ1-1,ASSRYRAQGVNTEAF
TRBV7-8,TRBJ1-1,ASRPRGLLNTEAF
TRBV7-2,TRBJ2-3,ASSFSTGRKLPTDTQY
TRBV4-2,TRBJ2-7,ASSQEGRTPYEQY
TRBV15,TRBJ1-1,ATSRAYWGDREAF
TRBV4-1,TRBJ1-3,ASSQEARLAGNTIY
TRBV4-2,TRBJ1-3,ASSLGQGGNTIY
TRBV7-2,TRBJ1-1,ASSLDRAEAF
TRBV4-3,TRBJ2-6,ASSPGGGGANVLT
TRBV4-1,TRBJ1-2,ASSQTGKYGYT
TRBV9,TRBJ2-3,ASSVESGSSVTDTQY
TRBV18,TRBJ2-7,ASSPSSYEQY
TRBV5-1,TRBJ2-7,ASSLTGTSHEQY
TRBV7-2,TRBJ2-3,ASSLKGVLVPDTQY
TRBV28,TRBJ1-2,ASSFRAGAAGYT
TRBV14,TRBJ1-5,ASSLVGGEPQH
TRBV5-4,TRBJ1-5,ASSLDSGVEGPQH
TRBV27,TRBJ2-1,ASSLDTYNEQF
TRBV6-1,TRBJ2-7,AHETVTYEQY
TRBV6-1,TRBJ2-5,ASSERRGGPSQETQY
TRBV27,TRBJ2-7,ASSRQGYGYEQY
TRBV6-5,TRBJ1-2,ASSPGGSGNYGYT
TRBV27,TRBJ2-7,ASTKTYEQY
TRBV7-6,TRBJ2-7,ASSPWKRGGTYEQY
TRBV29-1,TRBJ1-1,SVESGVGKGTVTEAF
TRBV4-2,TRBJ2-7,ASSQDAGRGLKADKQY
TRBV9,TRBJ1-5,ASSVHSKGTGVSNQPQH